This TCR beta chain was retrieved from a study of Ad26.COV2.S vaccination and SARS-CoV-2 variants (dated by TCRdb to about 2021). About the study as a whole: Vaccine-arm donors came from COV1001, a multicentre, randomized, double-blind, placebo-controlled phase I-IIa trial of Ad26.COV2.S in healthy adults. A total of 32 samples were included in the TCR-sequenced set, comprising around 19 Ad26.COV2.S vaccine recipients, 5 placebo recipients and 8 SARS-CoV-2 convalescent individuals. TCRbeta repertoire sequencing was used to assess the specificity and breadth of SARS-CoV-2-reactive T cell receptors after Ad26.COV2.S vaccination. Trial participants were randomized into five groups of five: low-dose or high-dose Ad26.COV2.S given once or twice, or placebo on both occasions. Throughout the experiments and outcome assessment, investigators stayed blinded to trial group allocation. Ad26.COV2.S was given intramuscularly at 5x10^10 or 1x10^11 viral particles, as a single shot or as two shots 56 days apart.

Worth noting for this clone: Its antigen is not yet known. No clone much larger than this one lies a single base away; base qualities are absent.

Deletion took 6 bases off V and 0 bases off J, with a span of 9 bases between the germline ends. From cysteine to phenylalanine, the CDR3 is 15 amino acids long. The entry retains the CDR3 DNA only, 45 bases that are in frame from base 1. CDR1 and CDR2, per the germline V gene, are MNHEY and SVGAGI. Broader findings and caveats from the paper: Higher spike-specific TCR breadth was observed in Ad26.COV2.S recipients than in placebo recipients (P = 0.0014). It was noted by the authors that total T cell responses may have been underestimated by the TCR breadth and depth analyses. Comparable non-spike TCR breadth was observed between vaccine and placebo recipients, consistent with only spike being contained in the vaccine. The study was not powered to compare responses between vaccine doses or regimens. After vaccination, spike-specific CD8+ and CD4+ T cell responses were reported to show substantial breadth.

What this sample's treatment or condition label stands for: 19 received Ad26.COV2.S at low or high dose, single or two shots; several received placebo; per-sample allocation not given. For vaccine and placebo recipients, repertoires were sequenced using samples collected on day 63 after the first injection. In Cohort 1b, 25 adults aged 18-55 years were enrolled at a single site in Boston, USA, between 29 July and 7 August 2020. Ad26.COV2.S consisted of a replication-incompetent adenovirus type 26 vector by which a prefusion-stabilized SARS-CoV-2 spike protein from the original Wuhan strain was expressed. The immunoSEQ Assay was used to sequence TCRbeta CDR3 regions. After extraction, genomic DNA underwent amplification by bias-controlled multiplex PCR, followed by high-throughput sequencing. As for the original processing: To quantify the absolute abundance of each unique TCRbeta CDR3 region, sequences were collapsed and filtered. Usable DNA was measured by amplifying reference genes present in all nucleated cells, and TCRbeta template counts were normalized to that usable DNA to estimate T cell fraction. Repertoire TCRs were annotated as SARS-CoV-2-specific when V gene, CDR3 amino acid sequence and J gene were exactly matched to a known reactive TCR set. The reference SARS-CoV-2 TCR set was derived from MIRA and filtered for enrichment in COVID-19-positive ImmuneCODE repertoires, a step that removed public or cross-reactive TCRs. Based on the MIRA antigens, annotated TCRs were further analysed at the level of specific ORF or position within ORF. Breadth was defined as the number of annotated unique rearrangements divided by the total number of unique productive rearrangements, and depth was defined as the summed frequency of the annotated unique rearrangements. TCR breadth was compared between groups using two-sided Wilcoxon rank-sum tests. Sourced from immuneACCESS, this table was stored by TCRdb with only in-frame sequences that have V and J called. A share of the clones is absent; for the studies checked, an unresolved V gene accounts for under half, and the remainder has no known explanation. V and J calls and clone size come straight from that table; D and trimming were deduced from the DNA. In all, the sample holds 500,000 or so clones, and approximately 90% of those were seen once. The ten largest clones take up about 13% of the sample.

Sequencing was performed on peripheral blood, taken in a trial of Ad26.COV2.S vaccine versus placebo. The rearranged chain carries TRBV6-5 and TRBJ1-6; no D segment can be confidently identified. The receptor was isolated from a person between 18 and 60 years old who received the Ad26.COV2.S COVID-19 vaccine or a placebo. The nucleotide sequence is given as TGTGCCAGCAGATGGGCCAACTCCTATAATTCACCCCTCCACTTT. Its amino acids are CASRWANSYNSPLHF.